A selection of T cell receptor beta chains follows, all from one sample in a study of T-cell reconstitution after alpha-beta-depleted transplantation in children. Using its own MiXCR run on the PCR reads, TCRdb lists one record per CDR3 protein. The table shows 800,000 to 1,000,000 distinct CDR3 sequences, with about 29% occurring only once. The sequencing used PBMCs, mostly from graft donor cells, collected 360 days after TCRalphabeta/CD19-depleted stem cell transplant. The source is a boy in the first two years of life who had a stem cell transplant for SCID, so the T cells may come from the graft donor. Each CDR3 is given with its conserved first and last residue. A D gene is named only where the DNA matches it firmly. A row's size may be missing; if present it is once, few, many or a size class.

NA,TRBJ1-5,NA,TRBV20-1,CSALRGKGQPQHF,TGCAGTGCGCTTAGGGGAAAAGGGCAGCCCCAGCATTTT
few,TRBJ2-3,TRBD1,TRBV5-1,CASSAYRGTTDTQYF,TGCGCCAGCAGCGCTTACAGGGGGACCACAGATACGCAGTATTTT
few,TRBJ2-3,NA,TRBV2,CASGTEKDTQYF,TGTGCCAGCGGGACGGAGAAAGATACGCAGTATTTT
few,TRBJ2-5,NA,TRBV7-8,CASSLAIQVGAETQYF,TGTGCCAGCAGCTTAGCCATACAGGTTGGGGCAGAGACCCAGTACTTC
NA,TRBJ2-3,TRBD1,TRBV6-5,CASSYSRGRPNTDTQYF,TGTGCCAGCAGTTACAGCAGGGGGCGACCCAACACAGATACGCAGTATTTT
few,TRBJ1-1,NA,TRBV6-1,CASSRQAPNTEAFF,TGTGCCAGCAGTAGACAGGCCCCGAACACTGAAGCTTTCTTT
NA,TRBJ1-1,NA,TRBV7-8,CASSLAGITNTEAFF,TGTGCCAGCAGCTTAGCCGGCATAACGAACACTGAAGCTTTCTTT
once,TRBJ1-1,NA,TRBV2,CASSDPPNQLHDTEAFF,TGTGCCAGCAGTGATCCCCCGAACCAGCTCCACGACACTGAAGCTTTCTTT
few,TRBJ2-7,NA,TRBV27,CASSLGRWGGPYEQYF,TGTGCCAGCAGCCTTGGAAGGTGGGGGGGGCCCTACGAGCAGTACTTC
NA,TRBJ2-2,TRBD1,TRBV7-3,CASSSPLTGAHTGELFF,TGTGCCAGCAGTTCGCCGTTGACAGGGGCGCACACCGGGGAGCTGTTTTTT
NA,TRBJ2-5,NA,TRBV11-2,CASSPFTRTNQETQYF,TGTGCCAGCAGCCCCTTCACCCGGACCAATCAAGAGACCCAGTACTTC
once,TRBJ1-2,NA,TRBV5-5,CASSLIPGPSSNYGYTF,TGTGCCAGCAGCTTGATCCCGGGCCCCTCTTCTAACTATGGCTACACCTTC
few,TRBJ2-7,NA,TRBV6-1,CASSKQGNAYEQYF,TGTGCCAGCAGCAAACAGGGAAACGCCTACGAGCAGTACTTC
NA,TRBJ2-7,NA,TRBV20-1,CSASNDYEQYF,TGCAGTGCTAGTAACGACTACGAGCAGTACTTC
NA,TRBJ2-7,NA,TRBV12-3/TRBV12-4,CASSLAQGDEQYF,TGTGCCAGCAGTTTGGCCCAGGGTGACGAGCAGTACTTC
many,TRBJ1-1,NA,TRBV29-1,CSVEANGATEAFF,TGCAGCGTTGAGGCCAACGGGGCCACTGAAGCTTTCTTT
few,TRBJ2-1,TRBD1,TRBV20-1,CSARARFGTGAASSYNEQFF,TGCAGTGCTAGAGCCCGTTTCGGGACAGGGGCCGCCAGCTCCTACAATGAGCAGTTCTTC
few,TRBJ2-7,TRBD1,TRBV11-2,CASSLGTGQEQYF,TGTGCCAGCAGCTTAGGGACAGGGCAGGAGCAGTACTTC
few,TRBJ2-5,NA,TRBV9,CASSVGGWPQETQYF,TGTGCCAGCAGCGTAGGAGGTTGGCCCCAAGAGACCCAGTACTTC
NA,TRBJ2-5,NA,TRBV7-8,CASSLVGRAAQETQYF,TGTGCCAGCAGCTTGGTGGGGCGTGCAGCGCAAGAGACCCAGTACTTC
NA,TRBJ2-1,TRBD2,TRBV2,CASSWRGNNEQFF,TGTGCCAGCAGTTGGCGGGGGAACAATGAGCAGTTCTTC
NA,TRBJ1-3,NA,TRBV7-8,CASSLGVGSGNTIYF,TGTGCCAGCAGCTTAGGTGTTGGCTCTGGAAACACCATATATTTT
few,TRBJ2-2,NA,TRBV29-1,CSVDLQNTGELFF,TGCAGCGTTGACCTCCAGAACACCGGGGAGCTGTTTTTT
NA,TRBJ1-1,NA,TRBV20-1,CSARSGSLSEAFF,TGCAGTGCTAGATCCGGATCCCTGTCTGAAGCTTTCTTT
NA,TRBJ1-1,TRBD1,TRBV20-1,CSARETGEGSGFF,TGCAGTGCTAGAGAAACAGGGGAGGGGAGTGGTTTCTTT
NA,TRBJ2-1,NA,TRBV19,CASKVGSSYNEQFF,TGTGCCAGTAAGGTCGGCAGCTCCTACAATGAGCAGTTCTTC
NA,TRBJ2-1,NA,TRBV6-5,CASSYQGALYNEQFF,TGTGCCAGCAGTTACCAGGGTGCGCTCTACAATGAGCAGTTCTTC
NA,TRBJ2-1,TRBD2,TRBV5-5,CASSPQCSGGKQFF,TGTGCCAGCAGCCCTCAGTGCTCGGGGGGGAAGCAGTTCTTC
NA,TRBJ2-5,NA,TRBV11-2,CASSLERVAETQYF,TGTGCCAGCAGCTTAGAACGCGTGGCGGAGACCCAGTACTTC
few,TRBJ2-5,NA,TRBV12-3/TRBV12-4,CASSKPKTEQETQYF,TGTGCCAGCAGCAAACCCAAGACAGAGCAAGAGACCCAGTACTTC
NA,TRBJ2-5,NA,TRBV20-1,CSTGSQETQYF,TGCAGCACGGGCAGCCAAGAGACCCAGTACTTC
few,TRBJ2-5,TRBD1,TRBV20-1,CSARGGRGQETQYF,TGCAGTGCTAGAGGCGGCAGGGGGCAAGAGACCCAGTACTTC
many,TRBJ2-4,NA,TRBV7-9,CASSLDRGGNIQYF,TGTGCCAGCAGCTTAGACAGGGGAGGAAACATTCAGTACTTC
NA,TRBJ1-1,NA,TRBV5-1,CASSATGGAGTEAFF,TGCGCCAGCAGCGCGACGGGGGGTGCCGGTACTGAAGCTTTCTTT
NA,TRBJ2-5,TRBD1,TRBV10-3,CATSTGGRETQYF,TGTGCCACCTCGACAGGGGGGAGAGAGACCCAGTACTTC
NA,TRBJ1-2,NA,TRBV12-3/TRBV12-4,CASSLTKTGWICGYTF,TGTGCCAGCAGTTTAACGAAGACAGGCTGGATCTGTGGCTACACCTTC
NA,TRBJ2-3,NA,TRBV5-1,CASSLVAGPTNTQYF,TGCGCCAGCAGCTTGGTCGCGGGGCCCACAAATACGCAGTATTTT
NA,TRBJ2-3,TRBD2,TRBV9,CASSETSGGATSTDTQYF,TGTGCCAGCAGCGAGACTAGCGGGGGAGCAACTAGCACAGATACGCAGTATTTT
NA,TRBJ1-3,NA,TRBV29-1,CSAGRRISGNTIYF,TGCAGCGCCGGACGGAGGATCTCTGGAAACACCATATATTTT
NA,TRBJ2-1,TRBD2,TRBV10-3,CAISAHGTSGDYNEQFF,TGTGCCATCAGTGCTCATGGGACTAGCGGGGACTACAATGAGCAGTTCTTC
NA,TRBJ1-2,TRBD1,TRBV12-3/TRBV12-4,CASRFQGAPYGYTF,TGTGCCAGCAGATTTCAGGGGGCCCCGTATGGCTACACCTTC
few,TRBJ1-5,NA,TRBV12-3/TRBV12-4,CASSLIGTAKNQPQHF,TGTGCCAGCAGTTTAATTGGGACGGCTAAGAATCAGCCCCAGCATTTT
NA,TRBJ1-2,TRBD1,TRBV12-3/TRBV12-4,CASRWGQGYGYTF,TGTGCCAGCAGATGGGGACAGGGCTATGGCTACACCTTC